The present entry profiles one T cell receptor beta chain with its context. CDR3 length: 13 amino acids. Germline V gene data show CDR1 as MNHEY and CDR2 as SMNVEV (reference sequence). With 3 bases removed from V and 3 bases from J, the gap between germline ends came to 9 bases. Using immunoSEQ multiplex PCR, the repertoire was profiled, and TCRdb retains in-frame clones only, with some absent. This table has some 70,000 clones, just under 90% appearing once. The data belong to a study of blood T cell repertoires in COVID-19. Study-level background: The United States, Italy and Spain were the sources of the acute and convalescent COVID-19 samples. Nucleic acid was either cDNA or gDNA, and it came from T cells, B-cell-depleted T cells, or PBMCs.

The source material was peripheral blood. The chain is built from TRBV27 and TRBJ2-7; D remains unclear. This receptor was obtained from a woman at least 80 years old with active COVID-19. The CDR3 region has the DNA TGTGCCAGCAGTTTTTCACGGAGCTACGAGCAGTACTTC. It specifies CASSFSRSYEQYF.